These 3 T cell receptor beta chains share one sample of origin, sequenced in a study of T-cell memory formation after mild COVID-19 (dated by TCRdb to the early 2020s). The receptor library was made with 5' RACE. TCRdb records Illumina NovaSeq 6000 as the sequencer. Starting from the raw public reads, TCRdb applied fastp trimming at Q25, assembled clones with MiXCR and retained in-frame beta chains. A single entry per CDR3 protein holds the most common genes and DNA from its merged rows. Counted in this sample were around 80,000 distinct CDR3 sequences; 14% of them appeared once. 25% to 35% of the sample rests with the top ten. Sequencing was done on a sample of PBMCs or a T cell subset sorted from them (not recorded which). The receptors come from an adult woman who had mild COVID-19 (a few samples of this study predate the infection). The sample titles of this study are shuffled in the database, so cell type and time point are left out; the donor was told from shared clones.

The CDR3 nucleotides read TGTGCCAGCAGCGAAGGGTCCGGGATCGTACGCACAGATACGCAGTATTTT. Translation gives CASSEGSGIVRTDTQYF. This chain joins TRBV9 and TRBJ2-3, with TRBD2 as a possible D gene (5 bases). CDR1 and CDR2 from the germline V gene are SGDLS and YYNGEE. Trimming cost V 3 bases and J 1 base, with 18 bases left between them. CDR3 length equals 17 residues. The full variable domain, its missing parts supplied by reference TRBV9 and TRBJ2-3, is DSGVTQTPKHLITATGQRVTLRCSPRSGDLSVYWYQQSLDQGLQFLIQYYNGEERAKGNILERFSAQQFPDLHSELNLSSLELGDSALYFCASSEGSGIVRTDTQYFGPGTRLTVL.

The chain links TRBV5-6 to TRBJ2-7; D perhaps matches TRBD2 (6 bases). The germline gives CDR1 SGHDT, CDR2 YYEEEE. This CDR3 is 15 amino acids long. V lost 0 bases, J lost 2 bases, and 12 bases lay in between. In DNA, the CDR3 is TGTGCCAGCAGCTTGGCCAGCCTAGCGACCTACGAGCAGTACTTC. Amino acid sequence: CASSLASLATYEQYF.

This clonotype has a count of ten or more. V usage is TRBV29-1 and J usage is TRBJ2-7, with TRBD1 matching over 10 bases. With V trimmed by 0 bases and J by 3 bases, 8 bases remained unmatched. This CDR3 spans 16 amino acids. Germline-derived CDR1 and CDR2 are SQVTM and ANQGSEA. CDR3 sequence reads: CSVEELGQGILYEQYF. CDR3 nucleotide sequence: TGCAGCGTTGAAGAGCTGGGACAGGGGATTCTCTACGAGCAGTACTTC.